The clone carrying this TCR beta chain turned up a few times. The antigen is not known. Germline V gene sequence: CDR1 WNHNN, CDR2 SYGVQD (reference sequence). J lost 0 bases, V lost 6 bases, and 8 bases had no gene match. The CDR3 covers 16 residues. Primers: 60 Vbeta forward and 13 Jbeta reverse. Sequenced by immunoSEQ multiplex PCR; TCRdb stores in-frame clones only, minus some. The sample lists tens of thousands of clones; around 84% were seen once. This record comes from a study of cytomegalovirus exposure and HLA in healthy donors. Overall study results and limits: Presence/absence comparisons presumed near-even sequencing depth among donors. Earlier results showed most TCR beta V segments being productive about 87% or about 30% of the time. Cytomegalovirus-associated TCR beta chains were listed, numbering approximately 150. As a later analysis revealed, most CMV-associated TCR beta chains appeared HLA-restricted.

The sequenced material came from PBMCs. This clonotype was obtained from a woman aged 40 to 49 in good health and CMV-seropositive. The V and J genes are TRBV10-1 and TRBJ1-3; TRBD1 matches at 7 bases. The CDR3 sequence is CASRGTGASSGNTIYF. The CDR3 bases are TGCGCCAGCAGGGGAACAGGGGCGAGCTCTGGAAACACCATATATTTT.